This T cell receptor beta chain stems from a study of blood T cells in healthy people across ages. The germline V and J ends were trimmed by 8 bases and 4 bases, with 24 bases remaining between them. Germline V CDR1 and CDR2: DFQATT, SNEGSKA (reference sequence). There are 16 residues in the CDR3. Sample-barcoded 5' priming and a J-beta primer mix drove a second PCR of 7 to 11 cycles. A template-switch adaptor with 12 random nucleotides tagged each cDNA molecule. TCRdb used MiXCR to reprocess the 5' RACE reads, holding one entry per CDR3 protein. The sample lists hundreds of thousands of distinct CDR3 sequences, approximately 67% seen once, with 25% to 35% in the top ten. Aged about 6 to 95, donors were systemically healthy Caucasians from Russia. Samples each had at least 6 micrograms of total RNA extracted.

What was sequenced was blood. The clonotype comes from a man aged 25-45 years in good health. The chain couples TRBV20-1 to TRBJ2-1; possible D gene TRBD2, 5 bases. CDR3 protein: CSTPSPSSTPYNEQFF. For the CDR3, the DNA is TGCAGTACCCCTAGCCCCTCTAGCACTCCTTACAATGAGCAGTTCTTC.